Following are 15 T cell receptor beta chains from one sample sequenced in a study of cytomegalovirus exposure and HLA in healthy donors. The PCR employed 60 Vbeta primers together with 13 Jbeta primers. Libraries were prepared by immunoSEQ multiplex PCR; TCRdb keeps only in-frame clonotypes and omits some of them. The table includes about 150,000 clones, 75% to 85% detected once. The sample comprised PBMCs. Every receptor here comes from a man under 40 in good health and CMV-seropositive.

The chain employs TRBV5-1 and TRBJ1-2; 10 bases match TRBD1. The CDR3 extends over 16 amino acids. Germline trimming cut 0 bases from V and 4 bases from J; bases unmatched to any gene: 6. The germline gives CDR1 SGHRS, CDR2 YFSETQ. The CDR3 protein is CASSLARGQGGYGYTF. As DNA, the CDR3 is TGCGCCAGCAGCTTGGCCCGAGGACAGGGGGGCTATGGCTACACCTTC.

The chain is built from TRBV7-6 and TRBJ2-1, with 10 bases that match TRBD2. Germline CDR1 SGHVS, CDR2 FNYEAQ. The CDR3 covers 15 residues. V gave up 4 bases and J gave up 6 bases; unmatched junction bases: 6. CDR3 in DNA: TGTGCCAGCAGCTCCCAGCGGGGGGGCTTCAATGAGCAGTTCTTC. Protein product: CASSSQRGGFNEQFF.

The genes are TRBV28 and TRBJ2-7, with 10 bases that match TRBD1. V dropped 5 bases and J dropped 4; count of bases not matched to a gene: 5. This CDR3 region has 14 residues. CDR1 and CDR2 (germline): MDHEN, SYDVKM. This CDR3 reads CASSPGTGAYEQYF. The CDR3 coding sequence is TGTGCCAGCAGTCCCGGGACAGGGGCTTACGAGCAGTACTTC.

This chain joins TRBV11-3 and TRBJ2-2; 7 bases are a match to TRBD2. CDR1 SGHNT and CDR2 YENEEA come from the germline V gene. This CDR3 spans 15 amino acids. The V and J ends lost 1 base and 4 bases, in that order; junction bases with no gene match: 3. DNA of the CDR3: TGTGCCAGCAGCTTAGTTGCGGGAGTCACCGGGGAGCTGTTTTTT. Translation: CASSLVAGVTGELFF.

The CDR3 DNA reads as TGTGCCAGCAGCCTTTCCGCGGGTAGATTTTTAGAGCAGTACTTC. This codes for CASSLSAGRFLEQYF. This chain connects TRBV7-9 to TRBJ2-7; possible D gene TRBD2, 5 bases. The germline V gene encodes CDR1 SEHNR and CDR2 FQNEAQ (reference sequence). This CDR3 is built from 15 residues. The V end lost 5 bases, the J end lost 7 bases, and 21 bases lay between the germline ends.

V and J are TRBV9 and TRBJ2-5, with TRBD1 identical over 9 bases. CDR1 and CDR2 (germline): SGDLS, YYNGEE. CDR3 size: 14 residues. V shed 4 bases, J shed 6 bases, and the junction held 7 bases outside the gene matches. Here the CDR3 reads CASSPTGTGKTQYF. In DNA form, the CDR3 reads TGTGCCAGCAGCCCGACCGGGACAGGGAAGACCCAGTACTTC.

J is TRBJ2-5 and V is TRBV5-1, with 8 bases that match TRBD2. The germline V gene has CDR1 SGHRS and CDR2 YFSETQ. There are 16 residues in the CDR3. The V and J ends lost 7 bases and 1 base, in that order; junction bases with no gene match: 12. CDR3 DNA sequence: TGCGCCAGCGGTAGCGGGGCCGGCTCAATCCAAGAGACCCAGTACTTC. Its translation: CASGSGAGSIQETQYF. Variable domain in full (rest from reference TRBV5-1 and TRBJ2-5): KAGVTQTPRYLIKTRGQQVTLSCSPISGHRSVSWYQQTPGQGLQFLFEYFSETQRNKGNFPGRFSGRQFSNSRSEMNVSTLELGDSALYLCASGSGAGSIQETQYFGPGTRLLVL.

The chain links TRBV5-6 to TRBJ2-5, with D perhaps TRBD1 (6 bases). The J call may not be correct, given that the DNA end is closer to TRBJ2-7. Germline CDR1 and CDR2: SGHDT and YYEEEE. The CDR3 length is 13 residues. The CDR3 DNA reads TGTGCCAGCATCCGTCAGGGGTACTACGAGCAGTACTTC. Residues: CASIRQGYYEQYF.

J is TRBJ1-2 and V is TRBV14; no firm D call. Germline V gene lookup returns CDR1 SGHDN and CDR2 FVKESK. Trimming took off 1 base at V and 7 bases at J, with 7 bases between the two ends. This CDR3 is built from 12 residues. The DNA of the CDR3 is TGTGCCAGCAGCCAAGGAGGGTTTGGCTACACCTTC. Its protein is CASSQGGFGYTF.

The V and J genes are TRBV11-3 and TRBJ1-2; the D is unclear. This CDR3 contains 12 residues. V dropped 4 bases and J dropped 6 bases, with 9 bases sitting between them. From germline, CDR1 is SGHNT and CDR2 YENEEA. The CDR3 DNA reads as TGTGCCAGCAGCTCCTTATCCCATGGCTACACCTTC. As protein: CASSSLSHGYTF.

The chain carries TRBV5-6 and TRBJ2-1, with D possibly TRBD2 on 5 matching bases. Germline CDR1 SGHDT, CDR2 YYEEEE. V was clipped by 4 bases and J by 4 bases, with 15 bases between them. The CDR3 is made up of 15 amino acids. The CDR3 loop reads CASSHGERLYNEQFF. The CDR3 coding sequence is TGTGCCAGCAGCCATGGAGAGCGGCTGTACAATGAGCAGTTCTTC.

V gene TRBV9 combines with J gene TRBJ2-1; 11 positions match TRBD1. The CDR3 length is 15 residues. CDR1 is SGDLS and CDR2 is YYNGEE in the germline V gene. The V gene end was trimmed by 4 bases and the J gene end by 10 bases; junction bases not matched to a gene: 10. CDR3: CASSTTGTGGNEQFF. The CDR3, as DNA: TGTGCCAGCAGCACGACGGGGACAGGGGGTAACGAGCAGTTCTTC.

The chain has TRBV4-3 and TRBJ1-1; 7 bases align to TRBD1. Germline CDR1 LGHNA, CDR2 YSLEER. V shed 4 bases and J 1 base; nucleotides not matched to a gene: 3. The CDR3 totals 14 residues. The CDR3 here is CASSLGQKNTEAFF. The CDR3 coding sequence is TGCGCCAGCAGCCTGGGACAGAAGAACACTGAAGCTTTCTTT.

The gene calls are TRBV9 and TRBJ2-2; 8 positions match TRBD1. CDR1 is SGDLS and CDR2 is YYNGEE in the germline V gene. The CDR3 is 16 amino acids. With 3 bases clipped from V and 11 bases from J, the junction kept 15 bases outside the gene matches. CDR3 DNA: TGTGCCAGCAGCGATTACGGGACAGGCGGAGGTAATGAGCTGTTTTTT. Encoded protein: CASSDYGTGGGNELFF.

This clone was observed once. The chain couples TRBV30 to TRBJ1-5; 7 bases are shared with TRBD1. Germline V gene lookup returns CDR1 GTSNPN and CDR2 SVGIG (reference sequence). The CDR3 runs to 14 residues. J gave up 2 bases and V 3 bases, and 4 bases lay outside the gene matches. CDR3 nucleotides: TGTGCCTGGAGCTACAGGGGAGGCAATCAGCCCCAGCATTTT. Translating it yields CAWSYRGGNQPQHF.